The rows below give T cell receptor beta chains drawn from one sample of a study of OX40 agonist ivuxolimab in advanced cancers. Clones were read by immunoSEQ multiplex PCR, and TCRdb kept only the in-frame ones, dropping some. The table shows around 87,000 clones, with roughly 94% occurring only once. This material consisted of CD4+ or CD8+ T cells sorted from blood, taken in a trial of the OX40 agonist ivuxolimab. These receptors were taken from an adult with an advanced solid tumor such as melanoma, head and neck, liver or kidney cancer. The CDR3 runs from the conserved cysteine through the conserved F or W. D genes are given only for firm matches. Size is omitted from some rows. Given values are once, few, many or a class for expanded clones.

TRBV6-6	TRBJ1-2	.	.	CASRKQDYGYTF	TGTGCCAGCAGAAAACAGGACTATGGCTACACCTTC
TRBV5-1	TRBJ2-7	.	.	CASSLLGEIFGEQYF	TGCGCCAGCAGCTTATTAGGGGAGATTTTCGGCGAGCAGTACTTC
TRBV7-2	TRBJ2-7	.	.	CASSSVGSDYEQYF	TGTGCCAGCAGCTCGGTGGGGTCAGACTACGAGCAGTACTTC
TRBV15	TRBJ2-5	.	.	CATRSNLAVGETQYF	TGTGCCACCAGGAGTAACTTAGCGGTGGGAGAGACCCAGTACTTC
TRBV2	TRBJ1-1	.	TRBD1	CARTDRGNTEAFF	TGTGCCAGAACTGACAGGGGGAACACTGAAGCTTTCTTT
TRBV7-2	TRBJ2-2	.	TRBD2	CASSHGGTTGELFF	TGTGCCAGCAGCCACGGGGGGACTACCGGGGAGCTGTTTTTT
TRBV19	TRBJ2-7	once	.	CASSIAPDPAYEQYF	TGTGCCAGTAGTATAGCCCCGGATCCGGCCTACGAGCAGTACTTC
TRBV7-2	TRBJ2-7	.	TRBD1	CASSLGPGQGAYEQYF	TGTGCCAGCAGCTTAGGACCGGGACAGGGGGCCTACGAGCAGTACTTC
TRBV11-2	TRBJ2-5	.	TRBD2	CASSSKSGLSQETQYF	TGTGCCAGCAGCTCTAAATCGGGACTAAGCCAAGAGACCCAGTACTTC
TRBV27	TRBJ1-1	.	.	CASSTRGTEAFF	TGTGCCAGCAGTACGAGGGGCACTGAAGCTTTCTTT
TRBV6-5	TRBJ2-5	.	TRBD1	CASSYQGVQETQYF	TGTGCCAGCAGTTACCAGGGGGTCCAAGAGACCCAGTACTTC
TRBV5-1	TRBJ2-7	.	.	CASSLFAGYEQYF	TGCGCCAGCAGCTTGTTCGCCGGATACGAGCAGTACTTC
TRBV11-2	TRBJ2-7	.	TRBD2	CASSSRPSGGYEQYF	TGTGCCAGCAGCTCCCGACCTAGCGGGGGCTACGAGCAGTACTTC
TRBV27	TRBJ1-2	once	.	CASSDERERPYTF	TGTGCCAGCTCGGATGAAAGGGAGCGGCCCTACACCTTC
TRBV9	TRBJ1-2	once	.	CASDGGASYGYTF	TGTGCCAGCGATGGCGGGGCTAGTTATGGCTACACCTTC
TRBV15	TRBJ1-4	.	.	CATSKDGPNEKLFF	TGTGCCACCAGCAAAGACGGACCTAATGAAAAACTGTTTTTT
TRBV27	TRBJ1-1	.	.	CASSLSGGDTEAFF	TGTGCCAGCAGTTTATCAGGGGGGGACACTGAAGCTTTCTTT
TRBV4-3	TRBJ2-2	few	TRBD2	CASSQETSGGTGELFF	TGCGCCAGCAGCCAAGAAACTAGCGGGGGCACCGGGGAGCTGTTTTTT
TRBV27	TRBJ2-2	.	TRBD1	CASSFTGTGGTGELFF	TGTGCCAGCAGTTTTACCGGGACAGGGGGCACCGGGGAGCTGTTTTTT
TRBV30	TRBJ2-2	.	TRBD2	CAWGTLAGPGELFF	TGTGCCTGGGGGACACTAGCGGGACCCGGGGAGCTGTTTTTT
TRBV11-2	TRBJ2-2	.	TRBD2	CASSPTSGRAGGELFF	TGTGCCAGCAGCCCGACTAGCGGGAGGGCTGGGGGGGAGCTGTTTTTT
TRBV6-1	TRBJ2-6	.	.	CASRDVLGANVLTF	TGTGCCAGCAGGGACGTCCTTGGGGCCAACGTCCTGACTTTC
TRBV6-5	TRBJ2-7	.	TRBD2	CASSWGGGDSYEQYF	TGTGCCAGCAGTTGGGGCGGGGGGGACTCCTACGAGCAGTACTTC
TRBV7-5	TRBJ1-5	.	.	CARSLVVRGSGSNQPQHF	TGTGCCAGAAGCTTAGTGGTTCGCGGGTCGGGGAGCAATCAGCCCCAGCATTTT
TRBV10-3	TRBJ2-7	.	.	CAIQGLNSYEQYF	TGTGCCATCCAGGGTTTGAACTCCTACGAGCAGTACTTC
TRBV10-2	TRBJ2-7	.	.	CASFGGIYEQYF	TGCGCCAGCTTTGGGGGTATCTACGAGCAGTACTTC
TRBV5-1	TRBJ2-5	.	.	CASSPRTGRERETQYF	TGCGCCAGCAGCCCCCGGACAGGGAGGGAAAGGGAGACCCAGTACTTC
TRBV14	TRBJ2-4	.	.	CASSQDGGTTGRAKNIQYF	TGTGCCAGCAGCCAAGATGGGGGCACGACCGGGAGGGCCAAAAACATTCAGTACTTC
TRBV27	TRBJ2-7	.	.	CASSSVASEQYF	TGTGCCAGCAGTTCCGTCGCGTCCGAGCAGTACTTC
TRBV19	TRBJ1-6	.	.	CASSSTGSSYNSPLHF	TGTGCCAGTAGTTCCACAGGGAGCTCCTATAATTCACCCCTCCACTTT
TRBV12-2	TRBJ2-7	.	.	CASRFPGLAGRLREQYF	TGTGCAAGTCGCTTTCCGGGACTAGCGGGCAGATTACGAGAGCAGTACTTC
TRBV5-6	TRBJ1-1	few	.	CASSLGSTEAFF	TGTGCCAGCAGCTTAGGGAGCACTGAAGCTTTCTTT
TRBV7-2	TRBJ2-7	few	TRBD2	CASSALRGAGEQYF	TGTGCCAGCAGCGCCTTGCGGGGGGCTGGCGAGCAGTACTTC
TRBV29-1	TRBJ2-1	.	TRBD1	CSAVTGNNEQFF	TGCAGCGCCGTGACAGGGAACAATGAGCAGTTCTTC
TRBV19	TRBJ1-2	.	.	CASSIGASGYGYTF	TGTGCCAGTAGTATAGGGGCTTCGGGCTATGGCTACACCTTC
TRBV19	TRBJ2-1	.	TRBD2	CASTPSGSFGNEQFF	TGTGCCAGTACCCCTAGCGGGAGCTTCGGGAATGAGCAGTTCTTC
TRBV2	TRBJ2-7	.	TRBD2	CASSGGTTSYEQYF	TGTGCCAGCAGTGGTGGGACTACGTCCTACGAGCAGTACTTC
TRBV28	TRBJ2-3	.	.	CASSLGGLGDTQYF	TGTGCCAGCAGTTTAGGAGGGCTCGGAGATACGCAGTATTTT
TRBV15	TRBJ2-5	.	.	CATSRVAGSGTQYF	TGTGCCACCAGCAGAGTTGCAGGGTCGGGGACCCAGTACTTC
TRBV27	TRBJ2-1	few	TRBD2	CASSLYSGGASASEQFF	TGTGCCAGCAGTTTGTATAGCGGGGGGGCCTCGGCCAGTGAGCAGTTCTTC
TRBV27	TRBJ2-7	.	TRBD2	CASSRPGLASEQYF	TGTGCCAGCAGTCGTCCGGGACTAGCGTCCGAGCAGTACTTC
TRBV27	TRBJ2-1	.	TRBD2	CASSLLAGYNEQFF	TGTGCCAGCAGTTTGCTAGCGGGGTACAATGAGCAGTTCTTC
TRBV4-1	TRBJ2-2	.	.	CASSRPRGFNTGELFF	TGCGCCAGCAGCCGACCACGGGGTTTCAACACCGGGGAGCTGTTTTTT
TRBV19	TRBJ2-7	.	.	CASSAGRLSYEQYF	TGTGCCAGTAGTGCGGGACGCCTCTCCTACGAGCAGTACTTC
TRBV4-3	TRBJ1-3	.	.	CASSQERPPAHGNTIYF	TGCGCCAGCAGCCAAGAGCGACCACCGGCACATGGAAACACCATATATTTT
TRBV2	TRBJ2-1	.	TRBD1	CASYPEYDRGNDNEQFF	TGTGCCAGCTATCCCGAATATGACAGGGGGAATGACAATGAGCAGTTCTTC
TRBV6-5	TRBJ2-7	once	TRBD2	CASSTLAGGPYEQYF	TGTGCCAGCAGTACCCTAGCGGGAGGTCCCTACGAGCAGTACTTC
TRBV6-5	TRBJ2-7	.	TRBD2	CASSSAGGPYEQYF	TGTGCCAGCAGTTCAGCGGGAGGGCCCTACGAGCAGTACTTC
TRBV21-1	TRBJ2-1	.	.	CASSKSFTSGCPYNEQFF	TGTGCCAGCAGCAAAAGTTTTACTAGCGGTTGTCCCTACAATGAGCAGTTCTTC
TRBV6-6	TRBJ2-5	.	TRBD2	CASSYSGGVQETQYF	TGTGCCAGCAGCTACTCGGGAGGGGTGCAAGAGACCCAGTACTTC
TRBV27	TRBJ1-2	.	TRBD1	CASSLSPGTGDGYTF	TGTGCCAGCAGTTTATCACCCGGGACAGGGGATGGCTACACCTTC
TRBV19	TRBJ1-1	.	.	CASSIRAGTEAFF	TGTGCCAGTAGTATCAGGGCCGGCACTGAAGCTTTCTTT
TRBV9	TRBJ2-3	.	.	CASSVSGGDTQYF	TGTGCCAGCAGCGTTAGCGGAGGAGATACGCAGTATTTT
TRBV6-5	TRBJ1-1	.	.	CASSSGWATEAFF	TGTGCCAGCAGTTCGGGGTGGGCCACTGAAGCTTTCTTT
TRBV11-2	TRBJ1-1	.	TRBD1	CASSLGQGTEAFF	TGTGCCAGCAGCCTAGGACAGGGGACTGAAGCTTTCTTT